These 3 T cell receptor beta chains originate from one sample sequenced in a study of T cell repertoires in cytomegalovirus infection. TCRdb fed the reads into MiXCR, producing one record per CDR3 protein. The sample includes a few hundred thousand distinct CDR3 sequences, about 17% of them seen just once. The sequenced sample consisted of CD8+ T cells from PBMCs. The receptors were sampled from a human donor in good health (CMV status not recorded). Some clones in this sample may be carry-over from other donors' samples.

The table lists this clonotype with many counts. The chain recombines TRBV6-1 with TRBJ2-5, with D possibly being TRBD2 (5 bases). Trimming took off 3 bases at V and 5 bases at J, with 16 bases between the two ends. Germline-derived CDR1 and CDR2 are MNHNS and SASEGT. CDR3 length: 15 residues. For the CDR3, the DNA is TGTGCCAGCAGTGAGCGCGACGGAGGACCCGAGACCCAGTACTTC. This gives the protein CASSERDGGPETQYF.

This clonotype was seen more than once but under ten times. V is TRBV2 and J is TRBJ2-7, with 8 positions matching TRBD1. In germline, CDR1 is SNHLY, CDR2 FYNNEI. CDR3 length: 13 amino acids. The V and J ends lost 4 bases and 3 bases, in that order; junction bases with no gene match: 2. The CDR3 nucleotides read TGTGCCAGCAGTGGGGGACAGGTCTACGAGCAGTACTTC. Encoded protein: CASSGGQVYEQYF.

This clonotype was seen only a few times. V and J are TRBV4-2 and TRBJ2-1, with TRBD1 matching over 8 bases. The CDR3 has 15 amino acids. In germline, CDR1 is LGHNA, CDR2 YNFKEQ. V was pared by 4 bases and J by 5 bases, with 7 bases of the junction left unmatched. CDR3 residues: CASSPQGATNNEQFF. The CDR3 DNA follows: TGTGCCAGCAGCCCGCAGGGGGCGACTAACAATGAGCAGTTCTTC.